The 9 T cell receptor beta chains given below trace back to one sample, sequenced in a study of T cell changes during pregnancy in multiple sclerosis. Produced via immunoSEQ multiplex PCR; TCRdb's table is partial and in-frame only. The table lists approximately 83,000 clones, over 85% of them singletons. Sample: peripheral blood, taken in the first trimester of pregnancy. The receptor set was obtained from a female donor with multiple sclerosis, enrolled in a pregnancy study.

This chain joins TRBV5-5 and TRBJ2-5; the match to TRBD2 covers 7 bases. This CDR3 is 18 amino acids long. Trimming took 2 bases from V and 2 from J; bases not matched to a gene: 15. Germline assignment: CDR1 SGHKS and CDR2 YYEKEE (reference sequence). This CDR3 is CASSLTPGGRDFQETQYF. In nucleotides, the CDR3 is TGTGCCAGCAGCTTAACCCCGGGGGGTCGTGATTTTCAAGAGACCCAGTACTTC.

The chain has TRBV11-2 and TRBJ1-1, with TRBD1 matching over 9 bases. The germline gives CDR1 SGHAT, CDR2 FQNNGV. The CDR3 spans 15 residues. With 8 bases clipped from V and 2 bases from J, the junction kept 9 bases outside the gene matches. CDR3: CASSPLGQGNTEAFF. CDR3 DNA sequence: TGTGCCAGCTCCCCTCTGGGACAGGGAAACACTGAAGCTTTCTTT.

The chain employs TRBV18 and TRBJ1-5; a possible D gene is TRBD1 (6 bases). Germline V gene data show CDR1 as KGHSH and CDR2 as LQKENI. The CDR3 is 16 residues long. V lost 3 bases and J lost 3, with 15 bases in between. The CDR3 here is CASSPLTGNTNQPQHF. The CDR3 DNA sequence: TGTGCCAGCTCACCGTTGACAGGCAATACCAATCAGCCCCAGCATTTT.

The chain recombines TRBV6-1 with TRBJ2-3, with D maybe TRBD2 (5 bases). CDR1 is MNHNS and CDR2 is SASEGT in the germline V gene. The CDR3 extends over 17 amino acids. Trimming shortened V by 4 bases and J by 1 base, and 18 bases separated the two germline ends. CDR3 amino acids: CASSAGVVSGGTDTQYF. The CDR3 nucleotides are TGTGCCAGCAGTGCCGGGGTCGTGAGCGGAGGCACAGATACGCAGTATTTT.

The chain links TRBV29-1 to TRBJ2-2; D is uncertain. The ends were cut back, 5 bases at V and 4 bases at J, with 5 bases in the middle. CDR1 SQVTM and CDR2 ANQGSEA come from the germline V gene. This CDR3 comprises 11 residues. The CDR3 loop reads CSVYITGELFF. Here the CDR3 DNA reads TGCAGCGTTTATATCACCGGGGAGCTGTTTTTT.

The J gene is TRBJ1-5, the V gene TRBV27; D remains unclear. The CDR3 runs to 13 residues. Germline CDR1 MNHEY, CDR2 SMNVEV (reference sequence). Trimming removed 8 bases at V and 0 bases at J, with 8 bases between. For the CDR3, the DNA is TGTGCCAGCGGCAGTAATAGCAATCAGCCCCAGCATTTT. It translates to CASGSNSNQPQHF.

The chain has TRBV9 and TRBJ1-5; D gene uncertain. Trimming pared 0 bases from V and 0 bases from J, leaving 4 bases between. Germline V gene lookup returns CDR1 SGDLS and CDR2 YYNGEE. The CDR3 loop spans 14 amino acids. The CDR3 here is CASSVGYSNQPQHF. The CDR3 coding sequence is TGTGCCAGCAGCGTAGGCTATAGCAATCAGCCCCAGCATTTT.

This clone showed up just once. The rearrangement uses TRBV4-2 and TRBJ2-6; 11 bases match TRBD2. V lost 1 base, J lost 0 bases, and 11 bases stayed unmatched. CDR1 is LGHNA, CDR2 YNFKEQ, per germline. The CDR3 contains 21 residues. The CDR3 coding sequence is TGTGCCAGCAGCCAAGGACTAGCGGGAACGAGAAGGGACTCTGGGGCCAACGTCCTGACTTTC. This sequence encodes CASSQGLAGTRRDSGANVLTF.

V usage is TRBV18 and J usage is TRBJ1-1, with D perhaps matching TRBD1 (5 bases). The ends were cut back, 6 bases at V and 10 bases at J, with 18 bases in the middle. This CDR3 region has 13 residues. CDR1 and CDR2 (germline): KGHSH, LQKENI. In DNA, the CDR3 is TGTGCCAGCTCCCTCAGTGGGACTTTGGGAGCTTTCTTT. It yields the protein CASSLSGTLGAFF.